This TCR beta chain is from a study of OX40 agonist ivuxolimab in advanced cancers. Study background: Ivuxolimab, an agonistic anti-OX40 (CD134) antibody, was given to patients. The study reported partial responses in three patients: one hepatocellular carcinoma, two cutaneous melanoma. The study's findings and limits: CD4+ T cells averaged fewer expanded clones than CD8+ T cells. Among the lowest levels of clonal expansion were found in partial responders at 0.1-3.0 mg/kg.

Looked up from germline, CDR1 is WNHNN and CDR2 is SYGVQD (reference sequence). The CDR3 consists of 14 residues. Trimming took 5 bases from V and 7 from J, leaving 12 bases between them. The assay was immunoSEQ multiplex PCR, and TCRdb's table has in-frame clones only and misses some. The sample has tens of thousands of clones, around 88% seen once. To note about this clone: Its antigen is not known.

J is TRBJ1-6 and V is TRBV10-1, with TRBD1 as a possible D gene (6 bases). This clonotype originated in an adult with an advanced solid tumor such as melanoma, head and neck, liver or kidney cancer. This specimen was CD4+ or CD8+ T cells sorted from blood, taken in a trial of the OX40 agonist ivuxolimab. The DNA of the CDR3 is TGCGCCAGCAGTATAGACAGGAGGAATTCACCCCTCCACTTT. Its translation is CASSIDRRNSPLHF.